The entry below gives a single T cell receptor (beta chain) sequence along with its context. The CDR3 sequence is 14 residues long. V lost 4 bases, J lost 2 bases, and 11 bases lay in between. Germline values: CDR1 SGHRS, CDR2 YFSETQ. This sample stems from a study of blood T cell repertoires in COVID-19. Clones were read by immunoSEQ multiplex PCR, and TCRdb kept only the in-frame ones, dropping some. Among roughly 250,000 clones listed, around nine tenths were seen once. The sequence derives from a woman between 45 and 65 years old who had recovered from COVID-19. The chain links TRBV5-1 to TRBJ2-3; possible D gene TRBD1, 5 bases. Source material: PBMCs or T cells enriched from blood (not recorded which). The CDR3 DNA follows: TGCGCCAGCAGCATTAGGGGATCCACAGATACGCAGTATTTT. Its protein is CASSIRGSTDTQYF.